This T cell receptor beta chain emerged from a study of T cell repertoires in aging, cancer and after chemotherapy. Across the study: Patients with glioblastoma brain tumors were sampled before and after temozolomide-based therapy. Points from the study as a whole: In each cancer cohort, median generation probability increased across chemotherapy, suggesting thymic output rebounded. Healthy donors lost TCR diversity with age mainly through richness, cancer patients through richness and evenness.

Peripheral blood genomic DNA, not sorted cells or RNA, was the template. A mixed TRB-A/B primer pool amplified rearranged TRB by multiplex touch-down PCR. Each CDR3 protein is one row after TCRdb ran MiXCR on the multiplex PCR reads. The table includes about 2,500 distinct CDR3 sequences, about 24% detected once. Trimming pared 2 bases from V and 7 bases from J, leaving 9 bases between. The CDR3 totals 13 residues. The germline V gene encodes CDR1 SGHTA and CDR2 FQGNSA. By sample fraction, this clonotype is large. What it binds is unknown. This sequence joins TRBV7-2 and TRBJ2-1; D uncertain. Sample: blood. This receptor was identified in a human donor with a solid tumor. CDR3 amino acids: CASSLRFGNEQFF. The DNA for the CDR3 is TGTGCCAGCAGCTTAAGGTTTGGGAATGAGCAGTTCTTC.